A single sample gave rise to the 8 T cell receptor beta chains below, sequenced in a study of T cells in tumors after PD-1 blockade. Only in-frame clones appear in the TCRdb table, and some are missing; sequencing was by immunoSEQ multiplex PCR. The repertoire has approximately 60,000 clones, roughly 77% of them found once; the top ten carry under 15%. The material was PBMCs, obtained before anti-PD-1 treatment. Source of these receptors: a human donor with basal cell carcinoma.

A remark on this clone: One end of the junction varies from germline; a read error may be responsible. The rearrangement uses TRBV27 and TRBJ2-7; maybe TRBD1 (6 bases). This CDR3 is 13 amino acids long. Looked up from germline, CDR1 is MNHEY and CDR2 is SMNVEV (reference sequence). The CDR3 DNA follows: TGTGCCAGCAGCGCGACAGGAAAGGGAAGGAGTTTCTTC. This translates into CASSATGKGRSFF.

The V and J genes are TRBV7-6 and TRBJ2-2; D uncertain. Per germline, CDR1 SGHVS and CDR2 FNYEAQ. Trimming removed 5 bases at V and 1 base at J, with 11 bases between. This CDR3 is built from 15 residues. The CDR3 spells CASSPSAVNTGELFF. The DNA of the CDR3 is TGTGCCAGCAGCCCCTCGGCAGTGAACACCGGGGAGCTGTTTTTT.

The V gene is TRBV7-9, the J gene TRBJ1-2; 8 bases align to TRBD1. CDR3 length: 14 amino acids. The germline gives CDR1 SEHNR, CDR2 FQNEAQ (reference sequence). The V and J ends lost 1 base and 6 bases, in that order; junction bases with no gene match: 4. The CDR3 reads CASSLGQGNDGYTF. The CDR3 bases are TGTGCCAGCAGCTTAGGACAGGGGAACGATGGCTACACCTTC.

This clone was observed once. CDR3 coding DNA: TGTGCCAGCAGTACGACAGGGAAGCAGCCCCAGCATTTT. Its translation is CASSTTGKQPQHF. The rearrangement joins TRBV6-5 to TRBJ1-5; the match to TRBD1 covers 7 bases. From germline, CDR1 is MNHEY and CDR2 SVGAGI. CDR3 size: 13 residues. V was clipped by 5 bases and J by 7 bases; unmatched bases: 5.

This clone appeared a few times. V usage is TRBV7-3 and J usage is TRBJ2-6; tentatively, D is TRBD1 (5 bases). Germline assignment: CDR1 SGHTA and CDR2 FQGTGA. CDR3 length equals 17 residues. V lost 0 bases and J lost 2, with 11 bases in between. For the CDR3, the DNA is TGTGCCAGCAGCTTAACGGCAGGGCTAGCTGGGGCCAACGTCCTGACTTTC. The encoded protein is CASSLTAGLAGANVLTF.

The J gene is TRBJ2-7, the V gene TRBV5-1; 9 bases are shared with TRBD1. CDR3 length equals 14 residues. Germline-derived CDR1 and CDR2 are SGHRS and YFSETQ. The V and J ends lost 4 bases and 4 bases, in that order; junction bases with no gene match: 6. The CDR3 coding sequence is TGCGCCAGCAGCCGAGGGACAGGGAGATACGAGCAGTACTTC. Its protein is CASSRGTGRYEQYF.

The rearrangement uses TRBV20-1 and TRBJ2-1; D gene unclear. The CDR3 runs to 10 residues. Trimming removed 3 bases at V and 7 bases at J, with 4 bases between. From germline, CDR1 is DFQATT and CDR2 SNEGSKA (reference sequence). CDR3 region: CSASRNEQFF. The CDR3 DNA reads as TGCAGTGCTAGTCGGAATGAGCAGTTCTTC.

The rearrangement links TRBV27 to TRBJ1-2; D gene uncertain. Germline V lookup: CDR1 MNHEY, CDR2 SMNVEV (reference sequence). The CDR3 has 13 amino acids. V lost 6 bases and J 2 bases, leaving 10 bases between the germline ends. This CDR3 reads CASRLTQNYGYTF. Here the CDR3 DNA reads TGTGCCAGCAGGCTGACTCAGAACTATGGCTACACCTTC.